Listed here is a single TCR beta chain. The protocol was immunoSEQ multiplex PCR, while the TCRdb copy is restricted to in-frame clones and leaves out a portion. The repertoire has over 20,000 clones, more than 80% of them found once; the top ten carry over 1%. The treatment: preoperative locoregional IRX-2 cytokine immunotherapy. Patients received preoperative, locoregional IRX-2 cytokine immunotherapy in a phase Ib study. The sample belongs to a study of preoperative IRX-2 immunotherapy in early breast cancer. The CDR3 is 16 amino acids. From germline, CDR1 is MNHGY and CDR2 SAAAGT. V lost 5 bases and J lost 4, with 20 bases in between.

The sample here was lymph node tissue, taken after IRX-2 immunotherapy. The sequence was collected from a human donor with breast cancer. J is TRBJ2-5 and V is TRBV6-8; perhaps TRBD1 as D (6 bases). CDR3: CASSPRLGASSETQYF. The CDR3, as DNA: TGTGCCAGCAGTCCTCGGTTGGGGGCATCTTCAGAGACCCAGTACTTC.